This paragraph reports one TCR beta chain. Its antigen target is currently unknown. Per-base quality was not reported, and no clone a single base away is much larger than it. This sample is drawn from a study of identical twins (dated by TCRdb to 2016 to 2017). Regarding the complete study: The study deep-sequenced TCR alpha and beta repertoires from monozygotic twins, unrelated adults of various ages and cord blood to test whether fetal clonotypes persist. To rule out contamination, replicate twin experiments were performed at different times with different library preparation protocols.

V trim: 5 bases; J trim: 1 base; unmatched bases: 4. Looking up the germline V gene yields CDR1 SGHVS and CDR2 FNYEAQ. From its cysteine to its phenylalanine, the CDR3 spans 15 amino acids. CDR3 DNA is the only sequence kept; it has 45 bases, read in frame from the first base. Only healthy Caucasian donors were included. Three pairs of female monozygotic twins, all aged about 18 to 29 years, were included in the twin cohort. Positive isolation kits from Invitrogen were used to isolate CD4+ and CD8+ T cell populations. The method was 5' RACE. The sequencing machine was an Illumina HiSeq 2000. Template switching introduced a universal primer binding site; the final cDNA contained a unique molecular identifier, enabling accurate counting of TCR cDNA molecules. First-strand cDNA for TCR alpha and beta chains was synthesized from specific primers in the conserved constant-segment region. To control for contamination, every cDNA library carried two barcodes: a SMART-Mk sample barcode plus Illumina barcodes. TruSeq adapter sequences along with Illumina sample barcodes were introduced in two successive PCR steps. The Illumina HiSeq platform was used with custom primers to sequence TCR alpha and beta cDNA libraries. Turning to the authors' computational methods: MiGEC was used to process raw reads and extract unique molecular identifiers, and MiXCR was used to find CDR3 positions. For each individual, recombination models were inferred using an EM algorithm with the repgenHMM and IGoR tools. Shared clonotypes were analyzed with the tcR package in R, and sharing was normalized by the product of cloneset sizes. To study raw recombination free of thymic and clonal selection effects, out-of-frame nonproductive sequences were analyzed. The public reads were quality trimmed at Q25 with fastp and then assembled into clones with MiXCR by TCRdb, keeping productive beta chains. Entries that share a CDR3 protein sequence are merged under the most common genes and DNA. It is TCRdb's table, rather than the study itself, that gives the V and J calls and clone size. The sample records roughly 230,000 distinct CDR3 sequences, around 8.3% of which are singletons. Approximately 3% of the sample lies in the top ten.

Points the paper makes about the study in general: In beta out-of-frame sequences, excess twin sharing was weaker, because having fewer shared sequences lowered the signal-to-noise ratio. Because the same donors could not be followed over many years, the conclusions relied on cross-sectional statistical analysis. Compared with coincidental sharing between unrelated individuals, out-of-frame TCR alpha sequences shared between twins showed an excess of sequences with low generation probability. Abundant cord blood beta clonotypes carried fewer insertions; young adult naive repertoires showed a weaker similar trend, while memory repertoires showed none. In monozygotic twins, recombination models systematically underestimated out-of-frame TCR alpha sharing, but the models matched the sharing seen between unrelated individuals. Zero-insertion analyses could be partly confounded by invariant T cells such as MAIT and iNKT, although diverse VJ usage argued against such confounding for most clonotypes.

This sample also belongs to another study, concerning yellow fever vaccine responses in identical twins. From the second report: The authors reported that the T cell response to vaccination in identical twins appeared partly convergent and partly personalized. In identical twins, the study followed T cell clones that responded to the vaccine with precision.

The V and J genes are TRBV7-6 and TRBJ1-4, with TRBD1 identical over 7 junction bases. The source material was CD8+ T cells sorted from blood. The sequence was obtained from a woman aged 18-29 years in good health. The sequence in DNA is TGTGCCAGCAGCCCCGGGGACAGAACTAATGAAAAACTGTTTTTT. Its coded protein is CASSPGDRTNEKLFF.